This T cell receptor beta chain was captured in a study of cytomegalovirus exposure and HLA in healthy donors. 60 Vbeta and 13 Jbeta primers were used in PCR. Only in-frame clones appear in the TCRdb table, and some are missing; sequencing was by immunoSEQ multiplex PCR. The profile covers a few hundred thousand clones, with about 80% appearing a single time and around 0.33% taken by the ten largest. Specimen: PBMCs. The clonotype was recovered from a girl aged 2 to 9 in good health and CMV-seronegative.

CDR3 in DNA: TGTGCCAGCAGTTTGGTAGGGGACTCAACCTACGAGCAGTACTTC. Its translation is CASSLVGDSTYEQYF. The J gene is TRBJ2-7, the V gene TRBV27, with D tentatively TRBD2 (6 bases). Germline V gene data show CDR1 as MNHEY and CDR2 as SMNVEV (reference sequence). The CDR3 extends over 15 amino acids. V was cut by 3 bases and J by 2 bases, with 14 bases left in between.